These T cell receptor beta chains were read from a single sample in a study of cytomegalovirus exposure and HLA in healthy donors. Generated by immunoSEQ multiplex PCR, the TCRdb table keeps only in-frame clones and is missing some. Among 150,000 to 200,000 clones listed, about 88% were seen once. Sequencing used PBMCs. The receptors stem from a man aged 18 to 29 in good health and CMV-seropositive. CDR3s include the opening cysteine and the closing phenylalanine or tryptophan. Each record gives: D gene, clone size, V gene, J gene, CDR3 protein, CDR3 DNA. A D gene is named only where the DNA matches it firmly. Clone size appears in some rows only: once, few, many, or a class for an expanded clone.

d_call: TRBD2
clone_size: -
v_call: TRBV7-2
j_call: TRBJ2-2
cdr3_aa: CASSLLAGGELFF
cdr3_nt: TGTGCCAGCAGCTTACTAGCGGGTGGGGAGCTGTTTTTT

d_call: -
clone_size: -
v_call: TRBV6-1
j_call: TRBJ1-5
cdr3_aa: CASRQDSPNQPQHF
cdr3_nt: TGTGCCAGCAGACAGGACAGCCCCAATCAGCCCCAGCATTTT

d_call: TRBD1
clone_size: -
v_call: TRBV6-6
j_call: TRBJ1-4
cdr3_aa: CASKGGAAEKLFF
cdr3_nt: TGTGCCAGCAAAGGGGGCGCAGCGGAAAAACTGTTTTTT

d_call: TRBD2
clone_size: -
v_call: TRBV6-5
j_call: TRBJ2-3
cdr3_aa: CASSYGGTNTDTQYF
cdr3_nt: TGTGCCAGCAGTTACGGAGGGACTAACACAGATACGCAGTATTTT

d_call: -
clone_size: -
v_call: TRBV11-3
j_call: TRBJ2-2
cdr3_aa: CASSRGSGNTGELFF
cdr3_nt: TGTGCCAGCAGCAGAGGATCGGGGAACACCGGGGAGCTGTTTTTT

d_call: -
clone_size: -
v_call: TRBV27
j_call: TRBJ2-7
cdr3_aa: CASSPRDTISYEQYF
cdr3_nt: TGTGCCAGCAGTCCAAGGGACACGATTTCCTACGAGCAGTACTTC

d_call: -
clone_size: -
v_call: TRBV19
j_call: TRBJ1-1
cdr3_aa: CASSTGGVSEAFF
cdr3_nt: TGTGCCAGTAGTACCGGAGGGGTTTCTGAAGCTTTCTTT

d_call: -
clone_size: -
v_call: TRBV6-6
j_call: TRBJ2-2
cdr3_aa: CASSATRLPTGELFF
cdr3_nt: TGTGCCAGCAGTGCTACTCGACTCCCTACCGGGGAGCTGTTTTTT

d_call: TRBD2
clone_size: -
v_call: TRBV28
j_call: TRBJ2-4
cdr3_aa: CASSRETSDGGAKNIQYF
cdr3_nt: TGTGCCAGCAGCCGCGAGACTAGCGATGGGGGAGCCAAAAACATTCAGTACTTC

d_call: TRBD2
clone_size: once
v_call: TRBV7-2
j_call: TRBJ2-2
cdr3_aa: CASSLRLAVNTGELFF
cdr3_nt: TGTGCCAGCAGCCTCCGACTAGCGGTGAACACCGGGGAGCTGTTTTTT

d_call: TRBD1
clone_size: -
v_call: TRBV7-2
j_call: TRBJ1-2
cdr3_aa: CASSLGQGNYGYTF
cdr3_nt: TGTGCCAGCAGCTTAGGACAGGGGAACTATGGCTACACCTTC

d_call: TRBD1
clone_size: -
v_call: TRBV9
j_call: TRBJ2-7
cdr3_aa: CASSVGGQGTHEQYF
cdr3_nt: TGTGCCAGCAGCGTAGGAGGACAGGGGACCCACGAGCAGTACTTC

d_call: -
clone_size: -
v_call: TRBV7-2
j_call: TRBJ1-3
cdr3_aa: CASSLGPGTGNTIYF
cdr3_nt: TGTGCCAGCAGCTTAGGCCCAGGGACTGGAAACACCATATATTTT

d_call: TRBD1
clone_size: -
v_call: TRBV7-8
j_call: TRBJ1-2
cdr3_aa: CASSRDRNYGYTF
cdr3_nt: TGTGCCAGCAGCCGGGACAGGAACTATGGCTACACCTTC

d_call: TRBD1
clone_size: -
v_call: TRBV11-2
j_call: TRBJ1-1
cdr3_aa: CASSLAPQGASTEAFF
cdr3_nt: TGTGCCAGCAGCTTAGCCCCACAGGGGGCGAGCACTGAAGCTTTCTTT

d_call: -
clone_size: -
v_call: TRBV7-5
j_call: TRBJ2-7
cdr3_aa: CARSLDKNYEQYF
cdr3_nt: TGTGCCAGAAGCTTGGACAAGAACTACGAGCAGTACTTC

d_call: -
clone_size: -
v_call: TRBV12-5
j_call: TRBJ1-5
cdr3_aa: CASGFPSREEPQHF
cdr3_nt: TGTGCTAGTGGTTTTCCCTCCAGGGAGGAGCCCCAGCATTTT

d_call: TRBD1
clone_size: -
v_call: TRBV5-5
j_call: TRBJ2-3
cdr3_aa: CASSFLDRGADTQYF
cdr3_nt: TGTGCCAGCAGCTTTCTAGACAGGGGTGCAGATACGCAGTATTTT